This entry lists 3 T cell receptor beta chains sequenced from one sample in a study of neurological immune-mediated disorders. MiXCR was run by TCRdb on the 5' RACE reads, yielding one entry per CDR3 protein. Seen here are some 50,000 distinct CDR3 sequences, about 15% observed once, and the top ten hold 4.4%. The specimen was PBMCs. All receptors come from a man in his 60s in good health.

CDR3 amino acids: CASSLDGRAWTGELFF. The CDR3 DNA follows: TGTGCCAGCAGTCTGGACGGGAGAGCTTGGACCGGGGAGCTGTTTTTT. The rearrangement uses TRBV6-2 or TRBV6-3 and TRBJ2-2, with a possible D match to TRBD2 (6 bases). The germline V gene encodes CDR1 MNHEY and CDR2 SVGEGT. This CDR3 has 16 amino acids. Trimming took 5 bases from V and 5 from J, leaving 18 bases between them.

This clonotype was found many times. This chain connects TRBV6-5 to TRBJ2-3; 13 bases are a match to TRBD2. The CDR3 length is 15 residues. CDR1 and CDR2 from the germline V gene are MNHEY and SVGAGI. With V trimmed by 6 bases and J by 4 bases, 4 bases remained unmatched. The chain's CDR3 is CASSPGLAGADTQYF. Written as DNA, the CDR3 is TGTGCCAGCAGCCCCGGACTAGCGGGAGCAGATACGCAGTATTTT.

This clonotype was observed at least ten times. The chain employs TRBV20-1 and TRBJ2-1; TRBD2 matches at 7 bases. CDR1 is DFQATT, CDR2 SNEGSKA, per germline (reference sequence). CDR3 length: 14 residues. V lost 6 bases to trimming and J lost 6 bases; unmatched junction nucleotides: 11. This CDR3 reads CSAPGLLSTNEQFF. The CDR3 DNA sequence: TGCAGTGCCCCGGGACTACTAAGCACCAATGAGCAGTTCTTC.